The sequence of this T cell receptor beta chain was determined in a study of cytomegalovirus exposure and HLA in healthy donors. Study findings and constraints: In vitro assays verified that three CMV-associated chains recognized CMV antigens specifically. In a later analysis, V- and J-gene trimming of beta chains associated with a DCLRE1C missense variant, replicated independently. Likely technical artifact: a cluster of highly shared sequence variants.

The CDR3 consists of 14 residues. Germline V gene sequence: CDR1 LNHDA, CDR2 SQIVND (reference sequence). With V trimmed by 6 bases and J by 7 bases, 7 bases remained unmatched. PCR involved 60 Vbeta and 13 Jbeta primers. Some clones are missing from TCRdb's copy, which holds only in-frame ones; the method was immunoSEQ multiplex PCR. Found here are 300,000 or so clones, 84% of them singletons; the top ten hold 1.5% to 2.5%. In the case of this clone: Its matching antigen is unknown.

This sequence was found in a woman in her forties in good health and CMV-seropositive. Specimen: PBMCs. This sequence joins TRBV19 and TRBJ2-3; 10 nucleotides align to TRBD1. As DNA, the CDR3 is TGTGCCAGTAGCTTGACAGGGGGCGCGAATACGCAGTATTTT. Translating gives CASSLTGGANTQYF. Full variable domain (missing parts from reference TRBV19 and TRBJ2-3): DGGITQSPKYLFRKEGQNVTLSCEQNLNHDAMYWYRQDPGQGLRLIYYSQIVNDFQKGDIAEGYSVSREKKESFPLTVTSAQKNPTAFYLCASSLTGGANTQYFGPGTRLTVL.